The following is a TCR beta chain sequence with its context. Its antigen is unknown. These data are taken from a study of cytomegalovirus exposure and HLA in healthy donors. Study background: The 100 to 150 validation repertoires and the 650 to 850 first-cohort repertoires shared a platform, a later analysis reported.

This CDR3 is 17 amino acids long. Germline lookup yields CDR1 MGHDK and CDR2 SYGVNS. Deletions cut 3 bases from V and 4 bases from J, with 21 bases between. The donors were part of the roughly 130-subject validation cohort, which stood apart from the roughly 670-subject first cohort. Study-level points and caveats: Published work reported that the classifier diagnosed cytomegalovirus status with high specificity and sensitivity. Confirmation in vitro established that a few CMV-associated chains were specific for CMV antigens.

Generated by immunoSEQ multiplex PCR, the TCRdb table keeps only in-frame clones and is missing some. Seen here are under 150,000 clones, around 85% observed once, and the top ten hold less than 3.5%. The clonotype comes from a man aged 18 to 29 in good health and CMV-seronegative. The rearrangement joins TRBV25-1 to TRBJ1-2; tentatively, D is TRBD1 (5 bases). The sample comprised PBMCs. The CDR3 loop reads CASSDSLRGRVSYGYTF. The CDR3, as DNA: TGTGCCAGCAGTGACTCTTTAAGAGGCAGGGTGTCCTATGGCTACACCTTC.